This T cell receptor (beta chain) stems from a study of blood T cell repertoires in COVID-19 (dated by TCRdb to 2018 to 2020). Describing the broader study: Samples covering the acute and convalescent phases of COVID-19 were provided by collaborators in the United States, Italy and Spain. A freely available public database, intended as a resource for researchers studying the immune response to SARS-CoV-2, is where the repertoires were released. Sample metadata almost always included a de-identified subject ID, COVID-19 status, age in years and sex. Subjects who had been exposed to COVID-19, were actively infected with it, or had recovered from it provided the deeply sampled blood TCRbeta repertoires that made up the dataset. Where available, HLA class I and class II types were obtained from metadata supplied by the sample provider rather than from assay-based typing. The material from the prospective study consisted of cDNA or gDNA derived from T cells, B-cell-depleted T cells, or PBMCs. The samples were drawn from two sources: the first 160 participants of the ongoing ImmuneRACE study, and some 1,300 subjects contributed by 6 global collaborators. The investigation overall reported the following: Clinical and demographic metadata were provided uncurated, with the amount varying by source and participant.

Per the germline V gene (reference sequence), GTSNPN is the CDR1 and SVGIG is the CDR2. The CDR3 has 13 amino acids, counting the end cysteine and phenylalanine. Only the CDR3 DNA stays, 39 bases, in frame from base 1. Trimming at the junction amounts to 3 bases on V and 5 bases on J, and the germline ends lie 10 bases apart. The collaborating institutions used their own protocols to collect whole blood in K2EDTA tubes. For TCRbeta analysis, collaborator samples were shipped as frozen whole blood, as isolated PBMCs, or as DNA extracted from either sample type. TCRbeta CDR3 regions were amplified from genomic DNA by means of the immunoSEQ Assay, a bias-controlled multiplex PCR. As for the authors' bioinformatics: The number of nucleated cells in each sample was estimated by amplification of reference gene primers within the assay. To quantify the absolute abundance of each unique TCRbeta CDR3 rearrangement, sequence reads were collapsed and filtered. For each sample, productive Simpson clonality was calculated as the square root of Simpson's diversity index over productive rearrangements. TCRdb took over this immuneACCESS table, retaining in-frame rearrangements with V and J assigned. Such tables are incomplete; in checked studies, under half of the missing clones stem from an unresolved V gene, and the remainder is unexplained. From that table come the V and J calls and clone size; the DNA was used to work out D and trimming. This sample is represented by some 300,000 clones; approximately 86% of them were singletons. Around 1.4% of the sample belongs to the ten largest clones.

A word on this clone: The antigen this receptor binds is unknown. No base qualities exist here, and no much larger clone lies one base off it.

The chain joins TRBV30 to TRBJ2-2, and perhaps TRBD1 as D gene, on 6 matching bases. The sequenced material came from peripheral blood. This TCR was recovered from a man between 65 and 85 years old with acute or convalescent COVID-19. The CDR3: CAWSGQMTGELFF. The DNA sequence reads TGTGCCTGGAGCGGACAGATGACCGGGGAGCTGTTTTTT.